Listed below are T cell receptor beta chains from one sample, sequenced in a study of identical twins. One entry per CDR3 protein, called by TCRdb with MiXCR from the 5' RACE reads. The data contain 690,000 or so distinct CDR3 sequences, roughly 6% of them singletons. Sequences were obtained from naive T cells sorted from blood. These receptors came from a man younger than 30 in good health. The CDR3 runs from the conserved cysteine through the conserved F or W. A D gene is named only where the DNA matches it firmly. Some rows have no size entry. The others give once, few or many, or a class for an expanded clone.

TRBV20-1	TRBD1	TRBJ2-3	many	CSAALGQGATDTQYF	TGCAGTGCTGCTTTAGGACAGGGGGCCACAGATACGCAGTATTTT
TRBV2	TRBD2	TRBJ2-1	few	CASSAETSGRARNEQFF	TGTGCCAGCAGTGCAGAGACTAGCGGGAGGGCCCGTAATGAGCAGTTCTTC
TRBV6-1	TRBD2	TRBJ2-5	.	CASGGLAAQETQYF	TGTGCCAGCGGGGGACTAGCGGCCCAAGAGACCCAGTACTTC
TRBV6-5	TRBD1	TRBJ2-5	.	CASSYSLSSAGGTQYF	TGTGCCAGCAGTTACTCTCTCAGCTCGGCAGGGGGGACCCAGTACTTC
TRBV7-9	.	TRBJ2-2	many	CASSLVRRPTGELFF	TGTGCCAGCAGCTTAGTCCGTCGGCCCACCGGGGAGCTGTTTTTT
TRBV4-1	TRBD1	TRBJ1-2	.	CASSQLGQGAGGYTF	TGCGCCAGCAGCCAATTGGGACAGGGGGCCGGTGGCTACACCTTC
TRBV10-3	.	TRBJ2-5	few	CATLASEIQETQYF	TGTGCCACCCTTGCTAGCGAAATACAAGAGACCCAGTACTTC
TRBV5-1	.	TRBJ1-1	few	CASTTEWGTEAFF	TGCGCCAGCACCACGGAGTGGGGCACTGAAGCTTTCTTT
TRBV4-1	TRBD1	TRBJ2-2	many	CASSYRDRGSGELFF	TGCGCCAGCAGTTACCGGGACAGGGGGTCCGGGGAGCTGTTTTTT
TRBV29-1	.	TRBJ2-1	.	CSFNYPEQFF	TGCAGCTTTAATTACCCTGAGCAGTTCTTC
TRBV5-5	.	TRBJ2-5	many	CASSLVGGPETQYF	TGTGCCAGCAGCTTGGTGGGGGGGCCGGAGACCCAGTACTTC
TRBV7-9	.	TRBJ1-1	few	CASSLAQGWDTEAFF	TGTGCCAGCAGCTTAGCACAGGGCTGGGACACTGAAGCTTTCTTT
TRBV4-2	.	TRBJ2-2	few	CASSQEASVGGELFF	TGTGCCAGCAGCCAAGAGGCTAGCGTAGGCGGGGAGCTGTTTTTT
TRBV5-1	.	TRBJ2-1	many	CASSLQGDEQFF	TGCGCCAGCAGCTTACAGGGAGATGAGCAGTTCTTC
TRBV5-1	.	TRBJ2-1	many	CASSLISAGTNEQFF	TGCGCCAGCAGCTTGATAAGCGCGGGGACTAATGAGCAGTTCTTC
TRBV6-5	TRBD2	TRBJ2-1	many	CASSYMWEGRGNEQFF	TGTGCCAGCAGTTACATGTGGGAGGGCCGAGGGAATGAGCAGTTCTTC
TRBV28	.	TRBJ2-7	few	CASEPPDARGTYEQYF	TGTGCCAGTGAACCCCCGGATGCGAGAGGCACCTACGAGCAGTACTTC
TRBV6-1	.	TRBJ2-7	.	CASRMRGGQGAKKQYF	TGTGCCAGCAGAATGAGGGGGGGGCAGGGGGCGAAGAAGCAGTACTTC
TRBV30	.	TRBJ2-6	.	CAWNPWSGANVLTF	TGTGCCTGGAACCCGTGGTCTGGGGCCAACGTCCTGACTTTC
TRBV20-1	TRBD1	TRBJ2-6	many	CSADRAGANVLTF	TGCAGTGCAGACAGGGCTGGGGCCAACGTCCTGACTTTC
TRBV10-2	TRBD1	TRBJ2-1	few	CASKPGQNYNEQFF	TGCGCCAGCAAACCGGGACAGAATTACAATGAGCAGTTCTTC
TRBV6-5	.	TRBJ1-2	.	CASSYSTANYGYTF	TGTGCCAGCAGTTACTCGACGGCGAACTATGGCTACACCTTC
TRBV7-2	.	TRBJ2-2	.	CASSLREGNTGELFF	TGTGCCAGCAGCTTAAGAGAGGGGAATACCGGGGAGCTGTTTTTT
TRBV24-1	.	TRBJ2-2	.	CATSNSVENTGELFF	TGTGCCACCAGTAATTCGGTCGAGAACACCGGGGAGCTGTTTTTT
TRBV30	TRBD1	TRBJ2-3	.	CAWQGQFTDTQYF	TGTGCCTGGCAGGGACAGTTCACAGATACGCAGTATTTT
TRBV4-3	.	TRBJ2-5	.	CASSQDRDSETQYF	TGCGCCAGCAGCCAAGACCGGGACTCGGAGACCCAGTACTTC
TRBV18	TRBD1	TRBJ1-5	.	CASSPTRSLQGAKPQHF	TGTGCCAGCTCACCAACGCGGAGCCTACAGGGGGCCAAGCCCCAGCATTTT
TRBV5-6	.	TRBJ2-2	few	CASLDGTLNTGELFF	TGTGCCAGCTTGGACGGGACACTTAACACCGGGGAGCTGTTTTTT
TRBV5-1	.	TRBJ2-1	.	CASSLAPRNNEQFF	TGCGCCAGCAGCTTGGCCCCTAGGAACAATGAGCAGTTCTTC
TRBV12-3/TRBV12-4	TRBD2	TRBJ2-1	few	CASSLGRLAGVNEQFF	TGTGCCAGCAGTTTAGGGCGACTAGCGGGAGTTAATGAGCAGTTCTTC
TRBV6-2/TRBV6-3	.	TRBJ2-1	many	CASSYGSHNEQFF	TGTGCCAGCAGTTACGGTTCCCACAATGAGCAGTTCTTC
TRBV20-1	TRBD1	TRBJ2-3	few	CSATDRGITDTQYF	TGCAGTGCCACAGACAGGGGAATCACAGATACGCAGTATTTT
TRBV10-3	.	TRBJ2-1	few	CAIGAPRLSSYNEQFF	TGTGCCATCGGTGCCCCCCGCTTAAGCTCCTACAATGAGCAGTTCTTC
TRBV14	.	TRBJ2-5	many	CASSQGPIQETQYF	TGTGCCAGCAGCCAAGGCCCGATCCAAGAGACCCAGTACTTC
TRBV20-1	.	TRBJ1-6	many	CSANQGYNSPLHF	TGCAGTGCTAACCAGGGCTATAATTCACCCCTCCACTTT
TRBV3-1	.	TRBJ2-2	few	CASSQAQTWSSGELFF	TGTGCCAGCAGCCAAGCCCAGACCTGGTCTTCCGGGGAGCTGTTTTTT
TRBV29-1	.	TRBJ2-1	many	CSAHSAGSSYNEQFF	TGCAGCGCGCACTCAGCCGGTTCGTCCTACAATGAGCAGTTCTTC
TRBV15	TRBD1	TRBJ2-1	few	CATSRPGTGVYNEQFF	TGTGCCACCAGCAGACCCGGGACAGGGGTCTACAATGAGCAGTTCTTC
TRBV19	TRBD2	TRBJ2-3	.	CASSRRASGGTDTQYF	TGTGCCAGTAGTAGGCGGGCTAGCGGGGGCACAGATACGCAGTATTTT
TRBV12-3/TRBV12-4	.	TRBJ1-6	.	CASSRGGAGNSPLHF	TGTGCCAGCAGCCGAGGGGGGGCCGGTAATTCACCCCTCCACTTT
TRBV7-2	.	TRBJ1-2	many	CASSLWEGRYGYTF	TGTGCCAGCAGCTTATGGGAGGGAAGGTATGGCTACACCTTC
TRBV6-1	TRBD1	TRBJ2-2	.	CASSRRQGHTGELFF	TGTGCCAGCAGTCGGCGACAGGGGCACACCGGGGAGCTGTTTTTT
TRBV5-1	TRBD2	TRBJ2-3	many	CASAPLAGGPSDTQYF	TGCGCCAGCGCCCCCCTAGCGGGAGGGCCGTCAGATACGCAGTATTTT
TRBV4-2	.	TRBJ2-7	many	CASSQDRVAEQYF	TGTGCCAGCAGCCAAGACAGGGTGGCCGAGCAGTACTTC
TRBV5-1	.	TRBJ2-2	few	CASILAWTENTGELFF	TGCGCCAGCATCTTGGCCTGGACAGAGAACACCGGGGAGCTGTTTTTT
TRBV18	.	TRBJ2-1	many	CASSLPTGVQFF	TGTGCCAGCTCACTGCCCACGGGAGTGCAGTTCTTC
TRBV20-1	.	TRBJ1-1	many	CSARIFRSEAFF	TGCAGTGCTAGGATATTTAGGTCTGAAGCTTTCTTT
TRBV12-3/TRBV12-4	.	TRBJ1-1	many	CASSPRGGSTEAFF	TGTGCCAGCAGCCCAAGGGGGGGGTCCACTGAAGCTTTCTTT
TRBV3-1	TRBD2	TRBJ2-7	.	CASSRGTSGRVYEQYF	TGTGCCAGCAGCCGGGGGACTAGCGGGAGGGTCTACGAGCAGTACTTC
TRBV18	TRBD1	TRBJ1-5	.	CASSPLGQELSNQPQHF	TGTGCCAGCTCTCCTCTCGGACAGGAGTTAAGCAATCAGCCCCAGCATTTT
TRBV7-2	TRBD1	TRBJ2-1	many	CASSPPGQGAGEQFF	TGTGCCAGCAGCCCACCGGGACAGGGGGCTGGTGAGCAGTTCTTC
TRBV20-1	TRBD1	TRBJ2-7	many	CSARSSDRDHEQYF	TGCAGTGCTAGATCAAGCGACAGGGACCACGAGCAGTACTTC